This is a list of T cell receptor beta chains from one sample in a study of vaccination effects on CD4 cells after COVID-19. These receptors have no known antigen. Data came from immunoSEQ multiplex PCR; TCRdb stores just in-frame clones and leaves some out. Here the sample spans roughly 63,000 clones, about 80% being singletons. This specimen consisted of CD4+ T cells from PBMCs cultured with SARS-CoV-2 spike peptides, obtained before COVID-19 vaccination. These receptors all stem from a human donor who received a COVID-19 vaccine. Each CDR3 is given with its conserved first and last residue. D genes are given only for firm matches. The size of a clone is reported for some rows only, either as once, few or many, or as a class for expanded clones.

J gene: TRBJ1-6; clone size: .; D gene: .; V gene: TRBV12-3/TRBV12-4; CDR3 protein: CASSPDGASPLHF; CDR3 DNA: TGTGCCAGCAGCCCTGATGGGGCGTCACCCCTCCACTTT
J gene: TRBJ2-3; clone size: .; D gene: .; V gene: TRBV5-1; CDR3 protein: CASSLVQGADTQYF; CDR3 DNA: TGCGCCAGCAGCTTGGTTCAGGGAGCAGATACGCAGTATTTT
J gene: TRBJ1-5; clone size: once; D gene: .; V gene: TRBV10-2; CDR3 protein: CASSDPASSPQHF; CDR3 DNA: TGCGCCAGCAGTGACCCGGCGAGTTCGCCCCAGCATTTT
J gene: TRBJ2-1; clone size: .; D gene: .; V gene: TRBV10-2; CDR3 protein: CASSEGAYNEQFF; CDR3 DNA: TGCGCCAGCAGTGAGGGGGCCTACAATGAGCAGTTCTTC
J gene: TRBJ2-5; clone size: .; D gene: .; V gene: TRBV5-1; CDR3 protein: CASSPATLQETQYF; CDR3 DNA: TGCGCCAGCAGCCCTGCTACACTCCAAGAGACCCAGTACTTC
J gene: TRBJ1-2; clone size: .; D gene: .; V gene: TRBV12-3/TRBV12-4; CDR3 protein: CASSWGHDYGYTF; CDR3 DNA: TGTGCCAGCAGTTGGGGGCATGACTATGGCTACACCTTC
J gene: TRBJ1-5; clone size: .; D gene: .; V gene: TRBV19; CDR3 protein: CATKGQNSNQPQHF; CDR3 DNA: TGTGCCACCAAGGGGCAAAATAGCAATCAGCCCCAGCATTTT
J gene: TRBJ2-1; clone size: .; D gene: TRBD1; V gene: TRBV19; CDR3 protein: CASSRLSGQGFNNEQFF; CDR3 DNA: TGTGCCAGTAGTAGGTTATCCGGACAGGGGTTCAACAATGAGCAGTTCTTC
J gene: TRBJ1-1; clone size: .; D gene: .; V gene: TRBV6-6; CDR3 protein: CASTERGRGNTEAFF; CDR3 DNA: TGTGCCAGCACCGAAAGAGGGCGAGGGAACACTGAAGCTTTCTTT
J gene: TRBJ2-1; clone size: .; D gene: .; V gene: TRBV24-1; CDR3 protein: CATSDADRTDNEQFF; CDR3 DNA: TGTGCCACCAGTGATGCGGACAGAACTGACAATGAGCAGTTCTTC
J gene: TRBJ1-3; clone size: .; D gene: .; V gene: TRBV19; CDR3 protein: CASIATASGNTIYF; CDR3 DNA: TGTGCCAGTATTGCGACTGCCTCTGGAAACACCATATATTTT
J gene: TRBJ1-3; clone size: .; D gene: .; V gene: TRBV9; CDR3 protein: CASSPSGVSGNTIYF; CDR3 DNA: TGTGCCAGCAGCCCCTCGGGGGTCTCTGGAAACACCATATATTTT
J gene: TRBJ2-2; clone size: .; D gene: .; V gene: TRBV9; CDR3 protein: CASSVTGNTGELFF; CDR3 DNA: TGTGCCAGCAGTGTGACAGGAAACACCGGGGAGCTGTTTTTT
J gene: TRBJ1-2; clone size: .; D gene: .; V gene: TRBV19; CDR3 protein: CASSTAGVWTPNYGYTF; CDR3 DNA: TGTGCCAGTAGTACAGCAGGGGTTTGGACCCCTAACTATGGCTACACCTTC
J gene: TRBJ2-5; clone size: .; D gene: .; V gene: TRBV24-1; CDR3 protein: CATSDLQTGRETQYF; CDR3 DNA: TGTGCCACCAGTGATTTGCAAACCGGACGGGAGACCCAGTACTTC
J gene: TRBJ2-1; clone size: .; D gene: .; V gene: TRBV6-6; CDR3 protein: CASSPVGVSDEQFF; CDR3 DNA: TGTGCCAGCAGCCCCGTGGGAGTTTCGGATGAGCAGTTCTTC
J gene: TRBJ2-5; clone size: .; D gene: TRBD2; V gene: TRBV3-1/TRBV3-2; CDR3 protein: CASSQRGVAGEKQETQYF; CDR3 DNA: TGTGCCAGCAGCCAAAGGGGAGTAGCGGGGGAAAAACAAGAGACCCAGTACTTC
J gene: TRBJ1-5; clone size: .; D gene: .; V gene: TRBV6-1; CDR3 protein: CASSESAGKLQPQHF; CDR3 DNA: TGTGCCAGCAGTGAATCCGCAGGGAAGCTTCAGCCCCAGCATTTT
J gene: TRBJ1-2; clone size: .; D gene: TRBD1; V gene: TRBV30; CDR3 protein: CAQNDRVGYGYTF; CDR3 DNA: TGTGCCCAGAACGACAGGGTAGGCTATGGCTACACCTTC
J gene: TRBJ2-1; clone size: .; D gene: TRBD2; V gene: TRBV29-1; CDR3 protein: CSVEHRLAGRNEQFF; CDR3 DNA: TGCAGCGTTGAGCATAGGCTAGCGGGGCGCAATGAGCAGTTCTTC